The rows below give T cell receptor beta chains drawn from one sample of a study of T-cell reconstitution after alpha-beta-depleted transplantation in children. MiXCR, applied by TCRdb to the PCR reads, yields one record per CDR3 protein. The top ten clones hold 3.3% of a sample with some 550,000 distinct CDR3 sequences, approximately 20% of them seen once. Sequenced material: PBMCs from the stem cell graft donor, taken from the stem cell graft. Receptors were obtained from a human donor who donated a stem cell graft to a child with acute lymphoblastic leukemia. CDR3s include the opening cysteine and the closing phenylalanine or tryptophan. A D gene is named only where the DNA matches it firmly.

TRBJ1-2 12 TRBV19 - CASEREGGGYTF
TRBJ2-7 14 TRBV20-1 TRBD2 CSATGTSPTYEQYF
TRBJ2-1 17 TRBV6-2/TRBV6-3 TRBD2 CASSAGTSGPFYNEQFF
TRBJ2-2 11 TRBV20-1 - CSAHRAGELFF
TRBJ2-1 16 TRBV3-1 TRBD2 CASRPTTSGYYNEQFF
TRBJ1-1 12 TRBV19 - CASNIGSTEAFF
TRBJ2-1 15 TRBV20-1 TRBD2 CSASSERGSYNEQFF
TRBJ2-1 14 TRBV20-1 TRBD2 CSALTSGGYNEQFF
TRBJ2-1 15 TRBV7-2 - CASSLVRGGYNEQFF
TRBJ1-1 15 TRBV6-1 TRBD1 CASSILLTGGTEAFF